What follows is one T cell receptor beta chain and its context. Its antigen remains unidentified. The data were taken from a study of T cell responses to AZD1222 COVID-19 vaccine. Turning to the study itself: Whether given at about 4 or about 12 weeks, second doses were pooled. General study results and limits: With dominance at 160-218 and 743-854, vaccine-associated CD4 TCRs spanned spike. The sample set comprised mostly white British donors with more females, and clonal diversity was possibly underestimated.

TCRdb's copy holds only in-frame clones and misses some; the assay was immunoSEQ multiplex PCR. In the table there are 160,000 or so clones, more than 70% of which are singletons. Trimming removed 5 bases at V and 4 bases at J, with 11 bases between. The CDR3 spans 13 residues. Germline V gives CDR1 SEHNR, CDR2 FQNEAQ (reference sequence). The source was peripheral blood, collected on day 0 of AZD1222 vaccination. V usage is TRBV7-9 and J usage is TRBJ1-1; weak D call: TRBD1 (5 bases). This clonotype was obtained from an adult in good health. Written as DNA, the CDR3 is TGTGCCAGCAGCGTCGGGGACTTCACTGAAGCTTTCTTT. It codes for CASSVGDFTEAFF.